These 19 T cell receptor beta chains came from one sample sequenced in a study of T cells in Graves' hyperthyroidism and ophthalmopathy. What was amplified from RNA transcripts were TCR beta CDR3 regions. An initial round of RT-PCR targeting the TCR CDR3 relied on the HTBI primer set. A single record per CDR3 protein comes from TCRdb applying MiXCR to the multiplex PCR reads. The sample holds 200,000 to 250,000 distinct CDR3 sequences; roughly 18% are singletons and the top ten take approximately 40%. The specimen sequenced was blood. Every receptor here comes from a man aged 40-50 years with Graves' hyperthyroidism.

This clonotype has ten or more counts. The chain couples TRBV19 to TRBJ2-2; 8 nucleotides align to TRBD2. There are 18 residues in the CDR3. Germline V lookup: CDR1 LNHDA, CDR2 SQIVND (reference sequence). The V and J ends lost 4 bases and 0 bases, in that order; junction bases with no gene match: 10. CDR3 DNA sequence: TGTGCCAGTAGTAGCAAACGGACTAGCATCTCGAACACCGGGGAGCTGTTTTTT. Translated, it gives CASSSKRTSISNTGELFF. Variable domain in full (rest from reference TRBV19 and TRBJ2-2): DGGITQSPKYLFRKEGQNVTLSCEQNLNHDAMYWYRQDPGQGLRLIYYSQIVNDFQKGDIAEGYSVSREKKESFPLTVTSAQKNPTAFYLCASSSKRTSISNTGELFFGEGSRLTVL.

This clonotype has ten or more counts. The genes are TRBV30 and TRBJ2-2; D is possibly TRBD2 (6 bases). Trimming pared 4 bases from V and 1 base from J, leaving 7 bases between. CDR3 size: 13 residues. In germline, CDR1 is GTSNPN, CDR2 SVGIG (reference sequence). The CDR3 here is CAWTSVNTGELFF. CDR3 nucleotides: TGTGCCTGGACTAGCGTGAACACCGGGGAGCTGTTTTTT.

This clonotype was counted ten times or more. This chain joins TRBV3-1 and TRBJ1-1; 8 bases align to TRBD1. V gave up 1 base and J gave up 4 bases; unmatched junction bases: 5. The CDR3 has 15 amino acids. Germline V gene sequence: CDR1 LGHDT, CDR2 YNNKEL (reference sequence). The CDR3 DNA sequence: TGTGCCAGCAGCCAAGCAGGGGGCGTCGGCACTGAAGCTTTCTTT. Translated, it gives CASSQAGGVGTEAFF. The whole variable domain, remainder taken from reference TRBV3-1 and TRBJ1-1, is DTAVSQTPKYLVTQMGNDKSIKCEQNLGHDTMYWYKQDSKKFLKIMFSYNNKELIINETVPNRFSPKSPDKAHLNLHINSLELGDSAVYFCASSQAGGVGTEAFFGQGTRLTVV.

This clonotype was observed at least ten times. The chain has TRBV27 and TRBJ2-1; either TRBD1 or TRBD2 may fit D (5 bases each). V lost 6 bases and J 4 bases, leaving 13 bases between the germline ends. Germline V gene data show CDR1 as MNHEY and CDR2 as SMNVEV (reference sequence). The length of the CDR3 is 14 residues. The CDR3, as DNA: TGTGCCAGCAGCCTCCGGGACGGATACAATGAGCAGTTCTTC. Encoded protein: CASSLRDGYNEQFF.

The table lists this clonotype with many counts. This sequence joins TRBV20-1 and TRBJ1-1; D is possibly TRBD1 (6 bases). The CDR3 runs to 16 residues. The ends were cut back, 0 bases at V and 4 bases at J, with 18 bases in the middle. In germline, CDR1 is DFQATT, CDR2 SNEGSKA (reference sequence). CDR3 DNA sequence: TGCAGTGCTAGAGATATCCGGGACACCGCGGTCACTGAAGCTTTCTTT. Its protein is CSARDIRDTAVTEAFF.

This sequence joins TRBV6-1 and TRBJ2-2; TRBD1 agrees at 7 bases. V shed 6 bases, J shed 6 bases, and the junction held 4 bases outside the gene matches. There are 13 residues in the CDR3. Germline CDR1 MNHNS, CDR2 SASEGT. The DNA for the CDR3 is TGTGCCAGCAGCCCGACAGGGCCCGGGGAGCTGTTTTTT. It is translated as CASSPTGPGELFF.

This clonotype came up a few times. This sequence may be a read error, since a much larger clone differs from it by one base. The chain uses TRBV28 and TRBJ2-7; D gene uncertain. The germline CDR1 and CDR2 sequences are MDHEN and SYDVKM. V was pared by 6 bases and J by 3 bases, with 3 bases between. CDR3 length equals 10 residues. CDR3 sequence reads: CASRHYEQYF. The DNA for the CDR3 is TGTGCCAGCAGGCACTACGAGCAGTACTTC.

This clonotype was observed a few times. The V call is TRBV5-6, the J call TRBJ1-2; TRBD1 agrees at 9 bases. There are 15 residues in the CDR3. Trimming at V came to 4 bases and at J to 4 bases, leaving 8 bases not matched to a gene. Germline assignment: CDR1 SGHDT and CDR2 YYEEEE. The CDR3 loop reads CASSPSDRGLYGYTF. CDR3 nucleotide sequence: TGTGCCAGCAGCCCTTCGGACAGGGGCCTCTATGGCTACACCTTC.

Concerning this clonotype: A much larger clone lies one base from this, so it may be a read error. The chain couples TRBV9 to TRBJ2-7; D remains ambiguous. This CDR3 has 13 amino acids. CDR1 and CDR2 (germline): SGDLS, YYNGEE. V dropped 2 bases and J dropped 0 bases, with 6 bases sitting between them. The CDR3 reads CASSVRTSYEQYF. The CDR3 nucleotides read TGTGCCAGCAGCGTGCGGACCTCCTACGAGCAGTACTTC.

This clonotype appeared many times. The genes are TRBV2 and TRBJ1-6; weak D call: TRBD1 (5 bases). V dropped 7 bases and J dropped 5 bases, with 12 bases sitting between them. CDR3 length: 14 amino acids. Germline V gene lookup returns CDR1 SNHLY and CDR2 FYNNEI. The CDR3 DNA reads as TGTGCCAGCACTAAAGACAGCAATAATTCACCCCTCCACTTT. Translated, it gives CASTKDSNNSPLHF.

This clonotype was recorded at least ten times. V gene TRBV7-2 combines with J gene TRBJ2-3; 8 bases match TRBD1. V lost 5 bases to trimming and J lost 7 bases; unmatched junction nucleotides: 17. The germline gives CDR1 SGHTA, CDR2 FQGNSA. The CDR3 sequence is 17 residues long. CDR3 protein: CASSPRAGGNSLNTQYF. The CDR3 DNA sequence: TGTGCCAGCAGCCCTCGGGCAGGGGGCAACTCTCTCAATACGCAGTATTTT. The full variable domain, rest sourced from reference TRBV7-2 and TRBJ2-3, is GAGVSQSPSNKVTEKGKDVELRCDPISGHTALYWYRQSLGQGLEFLIYFQGNSAPDKSGLPSDRFSAERTGGSVSTLTIQRTQQEDSAVYLCASSPRAGGNSLNTQYFGPGTRLTVL.

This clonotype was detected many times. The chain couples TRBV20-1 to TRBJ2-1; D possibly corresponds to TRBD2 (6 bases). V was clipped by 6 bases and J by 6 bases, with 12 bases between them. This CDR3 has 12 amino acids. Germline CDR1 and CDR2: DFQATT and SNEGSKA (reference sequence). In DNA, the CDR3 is TGCAGTGCAGGAGGGTTGGGCAATGAGCAGTTCTTC. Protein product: CSAGGLGNEQFF.

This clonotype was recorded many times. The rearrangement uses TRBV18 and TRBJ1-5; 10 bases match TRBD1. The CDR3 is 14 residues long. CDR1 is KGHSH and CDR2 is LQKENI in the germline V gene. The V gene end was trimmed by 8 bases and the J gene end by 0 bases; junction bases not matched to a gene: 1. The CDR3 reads CASGTGDSNQPQHF. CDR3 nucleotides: TGTGCCAGCGGGACAGGGGATAGCAATCAGCCCCAGCATTTT.

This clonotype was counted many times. The CDR3 DNA follows: TGTGCCAGCAGGTTGGGGACAGCGAACACTGAAGCTTTCTTT. This codes for CASRLGTANTEAFF. The rearrangement joins TRBV6-2 or TRBV6-3 to TRBJ1-1; TRBD1 agrees at 7 bases. The V gene end was trimmed by 6 bases and the J gene end by 1 base; junction bases not matched to a gene: 5. The V gene's germline CDR1 is MNHEY and CDR2 SVGEGT. This CDR3 is built from 14 residues.

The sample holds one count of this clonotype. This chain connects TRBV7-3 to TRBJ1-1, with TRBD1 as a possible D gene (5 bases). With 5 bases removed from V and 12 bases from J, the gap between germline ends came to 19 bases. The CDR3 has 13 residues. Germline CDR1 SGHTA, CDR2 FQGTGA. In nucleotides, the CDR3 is TGTGCCAGCAGCCGACTAGCGGGGGGGGTAACTTTCTTT. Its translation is CASSRLAGGVTFF.

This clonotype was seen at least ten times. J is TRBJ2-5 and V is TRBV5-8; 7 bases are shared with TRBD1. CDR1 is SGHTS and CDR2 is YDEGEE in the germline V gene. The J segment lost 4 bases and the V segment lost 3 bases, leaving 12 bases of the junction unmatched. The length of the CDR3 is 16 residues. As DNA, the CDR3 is TGTGCCAGCAGCTCCCGACAGGGTATCACCCCAGAGACCCAGTACTTC. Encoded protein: CASSSRQGITPETQYF.

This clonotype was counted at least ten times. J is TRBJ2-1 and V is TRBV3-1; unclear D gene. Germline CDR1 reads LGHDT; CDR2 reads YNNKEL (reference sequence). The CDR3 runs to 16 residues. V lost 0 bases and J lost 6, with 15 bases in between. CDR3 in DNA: TGTGCCAGCAGCCAAGATCCTCCAGGTAGCCCCAATGAGCAGTTCTTC. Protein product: CASSQDPPGSPNEQFF.

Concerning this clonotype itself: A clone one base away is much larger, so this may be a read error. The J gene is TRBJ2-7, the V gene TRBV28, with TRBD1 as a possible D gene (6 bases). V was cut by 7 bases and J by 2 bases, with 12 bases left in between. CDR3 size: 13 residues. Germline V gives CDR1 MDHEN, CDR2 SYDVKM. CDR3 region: CASNGQRTYEQYF. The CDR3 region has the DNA TGTGCCAGCAACGGACAGAGGACCTACGAGCAGTACTTC.

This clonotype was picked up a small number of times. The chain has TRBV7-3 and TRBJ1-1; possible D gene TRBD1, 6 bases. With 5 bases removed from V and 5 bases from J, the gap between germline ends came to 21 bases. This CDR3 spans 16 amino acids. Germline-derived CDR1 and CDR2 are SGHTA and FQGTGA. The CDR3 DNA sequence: TGTGCCAGCAGCCCCTCGGGGGCAGGGAGCCGGACTGAAGCTTTCTTT. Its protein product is CASSPSGAGSRTEAFF. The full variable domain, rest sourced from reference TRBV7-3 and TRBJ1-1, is GAGVSQTPSNKVTEKGKYVELRCDPISGHTALYWYRQSLGQGPEFLIYFQGTGAADDSGLPNDRFFAVRPEGSVSTLKIQRTERGDSAVYLCASSPSGAGSRTEAFFGQGTRLTVV.